This T cell receptor (beta chain) was identified during a study of T cells in Graves' hyperthyroidism and ophthalmopathy. Cells are PBMCs isolated from over 7.5 ml of fresh blood. A note on this clonotype: Its antigen is currently unknown. This sequence may be a read error, since a much larger clone differs from it by one base.

Amplification targeted TCR beta CDR3 regions from RNA transcripts. Researchers ran a first-round RT-PCR on the TCR CDR3 using the HTBI primer set. TCRdb re-called the multiplex PCR reads with MiXCR, one entry per CDR3 protein. The sample contains over 700,000 distinct CDR3 sequences, around 20% of which appear only once. General observations from the study: Clonotypes that were expanded in thyroid above 0.001 mostly appeared in blood too.

This receptor was taken from a woman aged 50 to 60 with Graves' hyperthyroidism that later progressed to Graves' ophthalmopathy. Sequencing was performed on blood.

The CDR3 reads CGARYYGAGAVSLSDTQYF. Here the CDR3 DNA reads TGCGGTGCTAGGTATTATGGAGCGGGGGCCGTGTCACTTTCGGATACGCAGTATTTT. This chain connects TRBV20-1 to TRBJ2-3, with 8 bases identical to TRBD2. This CDR3 is 19 amino acids long. In germline, CDR1 is DFQATT, CDR2 SNEGSKA (reference sequence).